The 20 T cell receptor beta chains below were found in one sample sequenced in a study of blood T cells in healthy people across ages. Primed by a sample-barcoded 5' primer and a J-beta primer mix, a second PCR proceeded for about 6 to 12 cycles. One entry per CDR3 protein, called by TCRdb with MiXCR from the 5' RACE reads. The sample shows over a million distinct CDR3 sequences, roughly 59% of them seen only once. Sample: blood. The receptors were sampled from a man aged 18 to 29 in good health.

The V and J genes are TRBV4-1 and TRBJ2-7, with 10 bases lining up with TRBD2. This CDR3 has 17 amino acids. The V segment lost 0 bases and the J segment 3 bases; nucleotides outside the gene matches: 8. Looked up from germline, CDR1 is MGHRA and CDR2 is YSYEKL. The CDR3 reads CASSQEDLLAGDYEQYF. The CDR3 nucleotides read TGCGCCAGCAGCCAAGAAGATCTGCTAGCGGGGGACTACGAGCAGTACTTC.

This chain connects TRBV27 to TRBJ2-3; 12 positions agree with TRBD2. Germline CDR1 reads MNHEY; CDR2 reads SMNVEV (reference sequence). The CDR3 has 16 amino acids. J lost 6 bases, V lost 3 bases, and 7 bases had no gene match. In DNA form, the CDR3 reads TGTGCCAGCAGTTTCCAGACTAGCGGGAGAATGGATACGCAGTATTTT. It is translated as CASSFQTSGRMDTQYF.

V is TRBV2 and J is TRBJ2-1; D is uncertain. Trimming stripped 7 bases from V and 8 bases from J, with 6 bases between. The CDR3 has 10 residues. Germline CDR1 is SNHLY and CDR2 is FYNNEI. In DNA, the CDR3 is TGTGCCAGCAAAGTCGATGAGCAGTTCTTC. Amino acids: CASKVDEQFF.

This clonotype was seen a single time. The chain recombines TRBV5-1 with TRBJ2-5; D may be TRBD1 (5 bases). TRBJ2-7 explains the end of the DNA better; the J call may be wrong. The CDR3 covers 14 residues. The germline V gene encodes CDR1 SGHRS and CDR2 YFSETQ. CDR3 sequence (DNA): TGCGCCAGCAGCTTGGTCCAGGGCAAAGGCGAGCAGTACTTC. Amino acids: CASSLVQGKGEQYF.

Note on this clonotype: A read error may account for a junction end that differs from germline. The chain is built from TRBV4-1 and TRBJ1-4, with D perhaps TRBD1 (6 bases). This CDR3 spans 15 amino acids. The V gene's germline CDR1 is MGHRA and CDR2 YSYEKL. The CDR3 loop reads CAGSRYRATNEKLFF. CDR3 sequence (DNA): TGCGCCGGCAGCCGGTACAGGGCAACTAACGAAAAACTGTTTTTT.

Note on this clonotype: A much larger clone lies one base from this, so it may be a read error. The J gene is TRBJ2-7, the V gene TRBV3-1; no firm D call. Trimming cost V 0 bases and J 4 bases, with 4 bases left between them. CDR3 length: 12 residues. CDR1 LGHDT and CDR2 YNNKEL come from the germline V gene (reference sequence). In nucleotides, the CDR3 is TGTGCCAGCAGCCAAGATAAGTACGAGCAGTACTTC. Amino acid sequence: CASSQDKYEQYF.

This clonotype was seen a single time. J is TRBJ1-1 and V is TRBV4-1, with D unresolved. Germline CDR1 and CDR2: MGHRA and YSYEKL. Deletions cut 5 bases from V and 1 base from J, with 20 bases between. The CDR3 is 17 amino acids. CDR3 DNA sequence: TGCGCCAGCAGCGACTCGACACGGCGGGCCCCGAACACTGAAGCTTTCTTT. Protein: CASSDSTRRAPNTEAFF.

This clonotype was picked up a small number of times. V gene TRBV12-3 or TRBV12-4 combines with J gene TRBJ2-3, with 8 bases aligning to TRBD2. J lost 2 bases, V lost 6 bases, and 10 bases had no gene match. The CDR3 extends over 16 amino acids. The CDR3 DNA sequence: TGTGCCAGCAGGAACATACTAGCGGACTACACAGATACGCAGTATTTT. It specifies CASRNILADYTDTQYF.

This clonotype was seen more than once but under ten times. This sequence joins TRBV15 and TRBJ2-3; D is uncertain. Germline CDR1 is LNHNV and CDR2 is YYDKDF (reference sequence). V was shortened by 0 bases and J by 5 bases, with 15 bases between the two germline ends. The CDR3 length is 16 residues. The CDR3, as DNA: TGTGCCACCAGCAGAGACATCCCCCCCGGTGAAGATACGCAGTATTTT. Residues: CATSRDIPPGEDTQYF.

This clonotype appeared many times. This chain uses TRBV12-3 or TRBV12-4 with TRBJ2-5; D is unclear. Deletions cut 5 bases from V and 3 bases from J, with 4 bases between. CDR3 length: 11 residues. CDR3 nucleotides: TGTGCCAGCAGTGCAAAAGAGACCCAGTACTTC. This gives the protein CASSAKETQYF.

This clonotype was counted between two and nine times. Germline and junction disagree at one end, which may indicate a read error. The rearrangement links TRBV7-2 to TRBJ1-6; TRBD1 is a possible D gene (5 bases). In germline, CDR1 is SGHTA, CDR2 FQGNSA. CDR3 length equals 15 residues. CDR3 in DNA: TGTGCCAGCAGCTCCCTGGGCGGGACTAATTCGCCCCTCCACTTT. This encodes CASSSLGGTNSPLHF.

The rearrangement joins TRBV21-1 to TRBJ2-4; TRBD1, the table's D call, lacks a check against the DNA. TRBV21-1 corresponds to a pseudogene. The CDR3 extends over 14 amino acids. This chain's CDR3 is CASSGETGTNIQYF. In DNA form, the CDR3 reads TGTGCCAGCAGCGGAGAGACAGGGACAAACATTCAGTACTTC.

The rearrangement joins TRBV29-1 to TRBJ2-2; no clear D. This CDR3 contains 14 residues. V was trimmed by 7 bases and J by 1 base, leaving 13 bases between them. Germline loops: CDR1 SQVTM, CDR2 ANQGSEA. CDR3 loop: CSGKTAKNTGELFF. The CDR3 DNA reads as TGCAGCGGAAAAACAGCGAAGAACACCGGGGAGCTGTTTTTT.

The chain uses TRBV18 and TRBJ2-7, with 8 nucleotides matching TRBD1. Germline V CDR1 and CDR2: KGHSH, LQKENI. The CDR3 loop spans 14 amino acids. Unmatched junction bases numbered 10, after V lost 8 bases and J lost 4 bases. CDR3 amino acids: CASRQPGGGYEQYF. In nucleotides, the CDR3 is TGTGCCAGCCGCCAACCAGGGGGCGGATACGAGCAGTACTTC.

The CDR3, as DNA: TGCGCCAGCAGCCAGGAGACAGGGTTGTCCAAAAACATTCAGTACTTC. Amino acid sequence: CASSQETGLSKNIQYF. J is TRBJ2-4 and V is TRBV4-3, with 7 bases identical to TRBD1. Trimming took 3 bases from V and 2 from J; bases not matched to a gene: 7. This CDR3 comprises 16 residues. Germline lookup yields CDR1 LGHNA and CDR2 YSLEER.

CDR3 nucleotide sequence: TGCGCCAGCAGCTGGGGGACGGCAACTAATGAAAAACTGTTTTTT. Translation: CASSWGTATNEKLFF. The chain uses TRBV5-1 and TRBJ1-4; possible D gene TRBD1, 5 bases. Germline-derived CDR1 and CDR2 are SGHRS and YFSETQ. V lost 3 bases and J lost 0, with 9 bases in between. This CDR3 is built from 15 residues.

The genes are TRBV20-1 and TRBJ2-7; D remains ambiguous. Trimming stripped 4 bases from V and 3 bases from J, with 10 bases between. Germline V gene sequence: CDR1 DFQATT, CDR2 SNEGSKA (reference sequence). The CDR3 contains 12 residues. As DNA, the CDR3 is TGCAGTGCTACCCCTCTACTCTACGAGCAGTACTTC. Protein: CSATPLLYEQYF.

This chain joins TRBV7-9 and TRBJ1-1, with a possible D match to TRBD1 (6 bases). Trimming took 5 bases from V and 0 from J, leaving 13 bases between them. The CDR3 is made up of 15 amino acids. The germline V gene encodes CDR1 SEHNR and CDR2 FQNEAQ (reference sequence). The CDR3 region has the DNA TGTGCCAGCAGCGAAAGCCAGGGGATGAACACTGAAGCTTTCTTT. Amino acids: CASSESQGMNTEAFF.

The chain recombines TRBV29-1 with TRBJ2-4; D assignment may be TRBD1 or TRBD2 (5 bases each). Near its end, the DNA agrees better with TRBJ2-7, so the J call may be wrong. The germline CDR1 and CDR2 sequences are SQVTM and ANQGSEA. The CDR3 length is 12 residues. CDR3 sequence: CSVVGVPYEQYF. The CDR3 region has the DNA TGCAGCGTTGTGGGGGTCCCCTACGAGCAGTACTTC.

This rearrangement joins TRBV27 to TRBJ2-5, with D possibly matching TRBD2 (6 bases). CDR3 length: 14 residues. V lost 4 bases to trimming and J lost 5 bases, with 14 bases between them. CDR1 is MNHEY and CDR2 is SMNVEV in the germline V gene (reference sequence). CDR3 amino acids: CASSSASERETQYF. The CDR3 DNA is TGTGCCAGCAGTTCCGCTAGCGAACGCGAGACCCAGTACTTC.